Sequencing of this T cell receptor (beta chain) was carried out in a study of cytomegalovirus exposure and HLA in healthy donors. Overall study context: Early on, a data release was issued that held some 91 million unique TCRs from HLA-typed donors. Study-level findings and limits: V- and J-gene trimming in TCR beta was tied to a missense DCLRE1C variant by an analysis performed later. An analysis that came later showed most CMV-associated TCR beta chains appearing HLA-restricted.

A note on this clone: As yet, its antigen is unknown.

PCR was performed using 60 Vbeta and 13 Jbeta primers. The repertoire was sequenced with immunoSEQ multiplex PCR; TCRdb's copy has only in-frame clones and lacks some. The sample includes some 90,000 clones, roughly 80% of them seen just once. V lost 2 bases, J lost 9 bases, and 12 bases lay in between. The length of the CDR3 is 13 residues. CDR1 and CDR2 (germline): MNHEY, SVGAGI. Donors showed nominal health when sampled, although they likely had unrecorded immune exposures. The chain carries TRBV6-5 and TRBJ2-3; D remains unclear. Sequencing was performed on PBMCs. This clonotype was obtained from a man aged 40-49 years in good health and CMV-seronegative. CDR3 protein: CASSYDPGGTQYF. In DNA form, the CDR3 reads TGTGCCAGCAGTTACGACCCCGGCGGCACGCAGTATTTT.